Listed here are 21 T cell receptor beta chains from one sample, sequenced in a study of Ad26.COV2.S vaccination and SARS-CoV-2 variants. Sequencing used immunoSEQ multiplex PCR; TCRdb keeps in-frame clones, though not all of them. The sample has a few hundred thousand clones; 80% to 90% are singletons. Treatment reported: over 15 received Ad26.COV2.S at low or high dose, single or two shots; several received placebo; per-sample allocation not given. On day 63 after the first injection, vaccine and placebo recipients gave samples. The sequencing used peripheral blood, collected in a trial of Ad26.COV2.S vaccine versus placebo. The receptors here all came from a person aged 18-65 years who received the Ad26.COV2.S COVID-19 vaccine or a placebo.

The V gene is TRBV11-3, the J gene TRBJ1-1; no clear D gene. V was cut by 0 bases and J by 4 bases, with 9 bases left in between. CDR1 is SGHNT, CDR2 YENEEA, per germline. This CDR3 spans 14 amino acids. CDR3 protein: CASSLEPVSTEAFF. The CDR3 DNA sequence: TGTGCCAGCAGCTTAGAACCGGTCTCCACTGAAGCTTTCTTT.

The sample holds a few counts of this clone. The gene calls are TRBV3-1 (or the pseudogene TRBV3-2) and TRBJ1-3, with D hard to call. CDR3 size: 13 residues. The germline V and J ends were trimmed by 0 bases and 9 bases, with 9 bases remaining between them. The V gene's germline CDR1 is LGHDT and CDR2 YNNKEL (reference sequence). DNA for the CDR3: TGTGCCAGCAGCCAAGATCGTGCGGGCACCATATATTTT. Translating it yields CASSQDRAGTIYF.

The V and J genes are TRBV6-5 and TRBJ1-2, with 7 bases lining up with TRBD1. With V trimmed by 7 bases and J by 5 bases, 10 bases remained unmatched. Germline CDR1 is MNHEY and CDR2 is SVGAGI. CDR3 length equals 14 residues. The CDR3 loop reads CASTEGAGGYGYTF. The CDR3 coding sequence is TGTGCCAGCACCGAAGGCGCAGGGGGTTATGGCTACACCTTC.

This rearrangement joins TRBV7-9 to TRBJ2-5; D gene uncertain. This CDR3 has 14 amino acids. V was shortened by 1 base and J by 7 bases, with 13 bases between the two germline ends. From germline, CDR1 is SEHNR and CDR2 FQNEAQ (reference sequence). DNA of the CDR3: TGTGCCAGCAGCTTAGATCGGCTCGACGGGACCCAGTACTTC. Encoded protein: CASSLDRLDGTQYF.

The chain links TRBV15 to TRBJ2-5, with D unclear. V shed 0 bases and J shed 4 bases, with 9 bases lying between them. This CDR3 is 14 amino acids long. Per the germline V gene, CDR1 is LNHNV and CDR2 is YYDKDF (reference sequence). In nucleotides, the CDR3 is TGTGCCACCAGCAGAGAAGAGCTGGGAGAGACCCAGTACTTC. Residues: CATSREELGETQYF.

This clone showed up just a few times. The CDR3 is CASSVGGLAREQFF. CDR3 DNA: TGTGCCAGTAGTGTGGGGGGCCTGGCGCGTGAGCAGTTCTTC. V and J are TRBV19 and TRBJ2-1, with D possibly being TRBD1 or TRBD2 (6 bases each). CDR3 length equals 14 residues. Deletions cut 5 bases from V and 9 bases from J, with 17 bases between. CDR1 is LNHDA and CDR2 is SQIVND in the germline V gene (reference sequence). Variable domain in full (rest from reference TRBV19 and TRBJ2-1): DGGITQSPKYLFRKEGQNVTLSCEQNLNHDAMYWYRQDPGQGLRLIYYSQIVNDFQKGDIAEGYSVSREKKESFPLTVTSAQKNPTAFYLCASSVGGLAREQFFGPGTRLTVL.

The chain employs TRBV28 and TRBJ1-1; no reliable D call. CDR1 is MDHEN and CDR2 is SYDVKM in the germline V gene. The CDR3 contains 14 residues. V lost 3 bases and J 0 bases, leaving 8 bases between the germline ends. Written as DNA, the CDR3 is TGTGCCAGCAGTTTTAGGTACCTGAACACTGAAGCTTTCTTT. It specifies CASSFRYLNTEAFF.

The chain recombines TRBV4-1 with TRBJ2-5; D is ambiguous. Germline CDR1 reads MGHRA; CDR2 reads YSYEKL. The germline V and J ends were trimmed by 6 bases and 0 bases, with 11 bases remaining between them. The CDR3 has 14 residues. CDR3 protein: CASRPQLYQETQYF. The CDR3 DNA is TGCGCCAGCAGACCGCAGCTTTACCAAGAGACCCAGTACTTC.

The J gene is TRBJ2-2, the V gene TRBV3-1 (or the pseudogene TRBV3-2); D unresolved. V lost 0 bases and J 1 base, leaving 6 bases between the germline ends. Germline CDR1 LGHDT, CDR2 YNNKEL (reference sequence). The CDR3 contains 15 residues. The CDR3 loop reads CASSQDQGNTGELFF. The CDR3 nucleotides read TGTGCCAGCAGCCAAGATCAAGGGAACACCGGGGAGCTGTTTTTT.

The V and J genes are TRBV5-5 and TRBJ1-1; D gene uncertain. CDR3 length: 16 residues. The ends were cut back, 0 bases at V and 1 base at J, with 13 bases in the middle. The V gene's germline CDR1 is SGHKS and CDR2 YYEKEE (reference sequence). The CDR3 is CASSLARIGQNTEAFF. The CDR3 DNA reads TGTGCCAGCAGCTTGGCCCGGATAGGGCAGAACACTGAAGCTTTCTTT.

The chain recombines TRBV6-1 with TRBJ2-7, with TRBD2 matching 10 bases. V dropped 3 bases and J dropped 5; count of bases not matched to a gene: 4. Per the germline V gene, CDR1 is MNHNS and CDR2 is SASEGT. CDR3 size: 14 residues. Here the CDR3 reads CASSDRLAGDEQYF. As DNA, the CDR3 is TGTGCCAGCAGTGATAGGCTAGCGGGAGACGAGCAGTACTTC.

The chain has TRBV5-1 and TRBJ1-4, with D possibly being TRBD1 (6 bases). The germline V gene has CDR1 SGHRS and CDR2 YFSETQ. V shed 4 bases and J shed 3 bases, with 25 bases lying between them. This CDR3 has 19 residues. Written as DNA, the CDR3 is TGCGCCAGCAGCCCCCGGCAGGGGCCGTCAGGGGAGCCTAATGAAAAACTGTTTTTT. The encoded protein is CASSPRQGPSGEPNEKLFF.

There are a few counts of this clone. V is TRBV7-9 and J is TRBJ2-4; 8 bases fit TRBD2. The CDR3 runs to 17 residues. The J segment lost 5 bases and the V segment lost 5 bases, leaving 14 bases of the junction unmatched. Germline V lookup: CDR1 SEHNR, CDR2 FQNEAQ (reference sequence). CDR3 in DNA: TGTGCCAGCAGCGTCCCGGCGGGAGGATCGTTGGAAAACATTCAGTACTTC. Amino acid sequence: CASSVPAGGSLENIQYF.

The J gene is TRBJ2-7, the V gene TRBV6-7; 8 bases agree with TRBD1. TRBV6-7 is filed as an ORF, its function uncertain. J gave up 2 bases and V 2 bases, and 5 bases lay outside the gene matches. This CDR3 comprises 15 residues. CDR3 sequence: CASSYGQGKTYEQYF. CDR3 nucleotides: TGTGCCAGCAGTTACGGACAGGGAAAGACCTACGAGCAGTACTTC.

The V and J genes are TRBV4-1 and TRBJ2-3, with TRBD2 matching 9 bases. The CDR3 has 15 amino acids. The V gene end was trimmed by 4 bases and the J gene end by 1 base; junction bases not matched to a gene: 3. Looked up from germline, CDR1 is MGHRA and CDR2 is YSYEKL. CDR3 in amino acids: CASSRAGGGTDTQYF. The DNA for the CDR3 is TGCGCCAGCAGCCGTGCGGGAGGGGGCACAGATACGCAGTATTTT.

V is TRBV29-1 and J is TRBJ2-7; TRBD1 matches 7 bases. V was clipped by 6 bases and J by 2 bases; unmatched bases: 7. This CDR3 is built from 13 residues. CDR1 and CDR2 from the germline V gene are SQVTM and ANQGSEA. The CDR3 DNA reads TGCAGCGTCACCGGGACAGCAACCTACGAGCAGTACTTC. As protein: CSVTGTATYEQYF.

The chain is built from TRBV19 and TRBJ2-1; TRBD2 agrees at 9 bases. J was trimmed by 7 bases and V by 9 bases; bases with no gene match: 13. Germline V CDR1 and CDR2: LNHDA, SQIVND (reference sequence). The CDR3 covers 15 residues. DNA of the CDR3: TGTGCCAGCGATTTTGGTAGCGGGAGAGGAAATGAGCAGTTCTTC. Protein sequence: CASDFGSGRGNEQFF.

This clone has only a few counts. The CDR3 coding sequence is TGTGCCAGCAGCTTAGGGACAGGGGGGACCTACGAGCAGTACTTC. Translation gives CASSLGTGGTYEQYF. The genes are TRBV11-2 and TRBJ2-7; 10 bases line up with TRBD1. J gave up 2 bases and V 1 base, and 2 bases lay outside the gene matches. The length of the CDR3 is 15 residues. Germline V gives CDR1 SGHAT, CDR2 FQNNGV. The full variable domain, completed using reference TRBV11-2 and TRBJ2-7, is EAGVAQSPRYKIIEKRQSVAFWCNPISGHATLYWYQQILGQGPKLLIQFQNNGVVDDSQLPKDRFSAERLKGVDSTLKIQPAKLEDSAVYLCASSLGTGGTYEQYFGPGTRLTVT.

The chain links TRBV27 to TRBJ1-1; maybe TRBD1 (5 bases). The CDR3 runs to 14 residues. Germline V gene sequence: CDR1 MNHEY, CDR2 SMNVEV (reference sequence). The V end was cut by 6 bases, the J end by 4 bases, with 15 bases between. The CDR3 loop reads CASRRDGSSTEAFF. The DNA for the CDR3 is TGTGCCAGCAGACGGGACGGAAGCTCCACTGAAGCTTTCTTT.

V usage is TRBV19 and J usage is TRBJ2-3; 7 nucleotides agree with TRBD2. The V segment lost 9 bases and the J segment 2 bases; nucleotides outside the gene matches: 11. CDR3 length: 15 residues. The germline V gene encodes CDR1 LNHDA and CDR2 SQIVND (reference sequence). The CDR3 region has the DNA TGTGCCAGCAGATATAGGGAGGGTACCACAGATACGCAGTATTTT. Translation: CASRYREGTTDTQYF.

V gene TRBV27 combines with J gene TRBJ1-1; D possibly corresponds to TRBD1 (6 bases). Germline V CDR1 and CDR2: MNHEY, SMNVEV (reference sequence). Trimming left V 1 base short and J 4 bases short, with 10 bases between. This CDR3 contains 14 residues. The CDR3 nucleotides are TGTGCCAGCAGTTTATTAGGGGGTCGCACTGAAGCTTTCTTT. Protein product: CASSLLGGRTEAFF.